The text below deals with one T cell receptor (beta chain). Its antigen is unidentified. Germline CDR1 reads LNHNV; CDR2 reads YYDKDF (reference sequence). Between the trimmed V and J ends, which lost 0 bases and 6 bases, there was a span of 13 bases. The CDR3 runs 15 residues. The source of the PBMCs was approximately 10 ml of fresh peripheral blood. These data originate in a study of T cells in Graves' hyperthyroidism and ophthalmopathy. Points from the study as a whole: Ophthalmopathy was predicted by the model a median of approximately 6.6 months ahead of onset. The majority of expanded thyroid clonotypes above 0.001 also appeared in blood.

The CDR3 regions of TCR beta were amplified from RNA transcripts. Primed by the HTBI set, a first-round RT-PCR was run on the TCR CDR3. Using its own MiXCR run on the multiplex PCR reads, TCRdb lists one record per CDR3 protein. This repertoire shows tens of thousands of distinct CDR3 sequences, around 50% found once; its top ten account for 2.5% to 4%. J is TRBJ2-3 and V is TRBV15; a weak D match, TRBD2 (6 bases). The sequencing sample was made of blood. The TCR was taken from a woman in her sixties or seventies with Graves' ophthalmopathy. The CDR3 nucleotides are TGTGCCACCAGCAGAGATGCCGGGAGTATGGATACGCAGTATTTT. Translation gives CATSRDAGSMDTQYF.